The rows below give T cell receptor beta chains drawn from one sample of a study of T cell responses to AZD1222 COVID-19 vaccine. Produced via immunoSEQ multiplex PCR; TCRdb's table is partial and in-frame only. The sample lists 200,000 to 300,000 clones; 85% to 95% were seen once. The sequencing here drew on peripheral blood, taken on day 0 of AZD1222 vaccination. These receptor sequences come from an adult in good health. Both conserved end residues are part of each CDR3. The D gene is left open where the match is weak. Where a row states a size, it is once, few, many or the class of an expanded clone; other rows omit it.

>.|.|TRBV27|TRBJ1-5
CASSPRWGASNQPQHF
TGTGCCAGCAGTCCCCGGTGGGGAGCGAGCAATCAGCCCCAGCATTTT
>.|once|TRBV5-4|TRBJ1-6
CASSPDGRYNSPLHF
TGTGCCAGCAGCCCGGACGGTCGCTATAATTCACCCCTCCACTTT
>TRBD1|.|TRBV2|TRBJ2-5
CASSDPGGAETQYF
TGTGCCAGCAGTGATCCAGGGGGCGCGGAGACCCAGTACTTC
>.|.|TRBV5-1|TRBJ1-5
CASRAGYNGNQPQHF
TGCGCCAGCAGGGCAGGGTATAACGGCAATCAGCCCCAGCATTTT
>.|.|TRBV29-1|TRBJ2-5
CSVALGYTQETQYF
TGCAGCGTTGCGCTGGGGTACACACAAGAGACCCAGTACTTC
>TRBD1|few|TRBV9|TRBJ1-1
CASSVTGTGYTEAFF
TGTGCCAGCAGCGTGACCGGGACAGGGTACACTGAAGCTTTCTTT
>.|.|TRBV11-3|TRBJ1-1
CASSLNQNTEAFF
TGTGCCAGCAGCCTCAATCAGAACACTGAAGCTTTCTTT
>TRBD1|.|TRBV2|TRBJ1-5
CASSPGQSYQPQHF
TGTGCCAGCAGCCCGGGACAGTCCTATCAGCCCCAGCATTTT
>.|few|TRBV2|TRBJ1-1
CASRGLNTEAFF
TGTGCCAGCAGGGGGCTGAACACTGAAGCTTTCTTT
>.|.|TRBV6-5|TRBJ1-2
CATLGDSYGYTF
TGTGCCACCCTCGGGGATTCCTATGGCTACACCTTC
>.|.|TRBV18|TRBJ2-7
CASSPPTPRDEQYF
TGTGCCAGCTCACCTCCGACCCCCAGGGACGAGCAGTACTTC
>TRBD1|.|TRBV5-1|TRBJ2-1
CASSERQGALNEQFF
TGCGCCAGCAGCGAACGACAGGGGGCTCTCAATGAGCAGTTCTTC
>.|.|TRBV5-4|TRBJ1-2
CASSLEVEGYTF
TGTGCCAGCAGCTTGGAAGTTGAAGGCTACACCTTC
>.|.|TRBV5-1|TRBJ1-1
CASSLGDQGTEAFF
TGCGCCAGCAGCTTGGGGGACCAAGGTACTGAAGCTTTCTTT
>.|.|TRBV2|TRBJ1-1
CASSVNTEAFF
TGTGCCAGCAGTGTTAATACTGAAGCTTTCTTT
>.|.|TRBV18|TRBJ1-5
CASSRGFGGQPQHF
TGTGCCAGCTCACGGGGTTTTGGGGGTCAGCCCCAGCATTTT
>TRBD1|.|TRBV7-9|TRBJ2-2
CASSLPIRGTGEAGELFF
TGTGCCAGCAGCTTACCCATAAGGGGGACAGGGGAAGCCGGGGAGCTGTTTTTT
>.|once|TRBV5-4|TRBJ2-6
CASSPGHSSGANVLTF
TGTGCCAGCAGCCCGGGACATAGCTCTGGGGCCAACGTCCTGACTTTC
>.|once|TRBV7-3|TRBJ2-1
CASSPKTRMFDEQFF
TGTGCCAGCAGCCCGAAGACTAGAATGTTCGATGAGCAGTTCTTC
>.|.|TRBV6-6|TRBJ2-6
CASRAGGANVLTF
TGTGCCAGCAGGGCGGGAGGGGCCAACGTCCTGACTTTC
>.|.|TRBV7-2|TRBJ2-2
CASSPIFVTGELFF
TGTGCCAGCAGCCCCATTTTCGTTACCGGGGAGCTGTTTTTT
>TRBD1|.|TRBV10-3|TRBJ1-5
CAISDRDRGGNQPQHF
TGTGCCATCAGTGATAGGGACAGGGGAGGCAATCAGCCCCAGCATTTT
>.|.|TRBV28|TRBJ2-7
CASSSFGYEQYF
TGTGCCAGCAGTTCCTTCGGGTACGAGCAGTACTTC
>.|once|TRBV7-9|TRBJ2-5
CASGYTGSETQYF
TGTGCCAGCGGGTACACAGGGTCGGAGACCCAGTACTTC
>.|.|TRBV7-9|TRBJ2-7
CASSSNGEAEQYF
TGTGCCAGCAGCTCCAATGGGGAGGCCGAGCAGTACTTC
>TRBD1|.|TRBV5-7|TRBJ2-2
CASSLVTGVTGELFF
TGTGCCAGCAGCTTGGTCACAGGGGTCACCGGGGAGCTGTTTTTT
>.|.|TRBV6-5|TRBJ1-5
CASTQFPAVEPQHF
TGTGCCAGCACACAATTCCCCGCGGTGGAGCCCCAGCATTTT
>TRBD1|.|TRBV5-1|TRBJ2-7
CASSWVPGQPTYEQYF
TGCGCCAGCAGCTGGGTTCCGGGACAGCCTACCTACGAGCAGTACTTC
>TRBD2|.|TRBV11-2|TRBJ2-5
CASGQRAGGPEETQYF
TGTGCCAGCGGACAGAGGGCGGGAGGGCCGGAAGAGACCCAGTACTTC
>.|.|TRBV28|TRBJ1-3
CASSSDWQNTIYF
TGTGCCAGCAGTTCGGACTGGCAAAACACCATATATTTT
>.|.|TRBV19|TRBJ1-1
CASSAIQGRNTEAFF
TGTGCCAGTAGTGCTATTCAGGGGAGGAACACTGAAGCTTTCTTT
>.|.|TRBV28|TRBJ1-1
CASRPPAGRDDTEAFF
TGTGCCAGCAGGCCCCCCGCGGGACGAGATGACACTGAAGCTTTCTTT
>.|.|TRBV9|TRBJ1-6
CASSGSGGQPLHF
TGTGCCAGCAGCGGATCCGGGGGTCAACCCCTCCACTTT
>.|.|TRBV12-3/TRBV12-4|TRBJ1-3
CASNGGSGNTIYF
TGTGCCAGCAACGGGGGGAGTGGAAACACCATATATTTT
>.|.|TRBV28|TRBJ2-1
CASRPGESSYNEQFF
TGTGCCAGCAGGCCGGGGGAGAGCTCCTACAATGAGCAGTTCTTC
>TRBD2|.|TRBV2|TRBJ2-1
CASSDRTSGYNEQFF
TGTGCCAGCAGTGATAGGACTAGCGGGTACAATGAGCAGTTCTTC
>.|.|TRBV6-1|TRBJ1-3
CASSEGVHSGNTIYF
TGTGCCAGCAGTGAAGGAGTCCACTCTGGAAACACCATATATTTT
>.|once|TRBV12-3/TRBV12-4|TRBJ1-1
CASSPSNTEAFF
TGTGCCAGCAGTCCCTCTAACACTGAAGCTTTCTTT